This TCR beta chain came from a study of shared clonotypes between healthy human individuals. On the study more broadly: Those who served as donors were two women and a few men between the ages of 18 and 49.

As for this clone: Its antigen remains unknown. The same CDR3 is also encoded by other DNA sequences in this sample.

Clones were read by immunoSEQ multiplex PCR, and TCRdb kept only the in-frame ones, dropping some. The profile shows 630,000 or so clones, 95% to 98% of them singletons. Study-level results: Clonotype sharing across several donors was observed for around 4.8% of naive CD4 clonotypes. Sampling included only blood; tissue repertoires likely differ.

Germline values: CDR1 SGHRS, CDR2 YFSETQ. V lost 2 bases and J 3 bases, leaving 12 bases between the germline ends. The CDR3 contains 14 residues. Cells designated naive CD8 were CD45RO-negative and were positively selected for CCR7, with terminally differentiated effector memory CD45RA+ cells excluded. The rearrangement joins TRBV5-1 to TRBJ2-7; maybe TRBD2 (5 bases). The specimen was naive CD8+ T cells sorted from blood. This sequence was found in a man aged 25-40 years in good health. The CDR3 nucleotides read TGCGCCAGCAGCTTCTCGAGTGGGAGCTACGAGCAGTACTTC. Translated, it gives CASSFSSGSYEQYF.